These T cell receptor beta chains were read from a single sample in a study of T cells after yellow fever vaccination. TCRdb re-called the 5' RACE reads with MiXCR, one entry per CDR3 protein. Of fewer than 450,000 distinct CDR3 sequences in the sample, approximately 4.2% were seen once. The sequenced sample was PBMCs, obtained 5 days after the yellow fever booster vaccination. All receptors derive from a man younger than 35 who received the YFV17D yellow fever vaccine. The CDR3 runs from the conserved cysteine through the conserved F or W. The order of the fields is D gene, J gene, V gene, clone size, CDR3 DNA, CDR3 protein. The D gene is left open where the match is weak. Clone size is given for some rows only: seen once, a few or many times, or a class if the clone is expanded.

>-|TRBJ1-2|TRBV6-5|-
TGTGCCAGCAGTTACCAGACAGTGACCTATGGCTACACCTTC
CASSYQTVTYGYTF
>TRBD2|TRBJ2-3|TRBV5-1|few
TGCGCCAGCGGACCTGGGAGGGGTTTGTCAGATACGCAGTATTTT
CASGPGRGLSDTQYF
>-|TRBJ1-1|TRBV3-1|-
TGTGCCAGCAGCCAAGATAGGGGCAGGTTTGCTTTCTTT
CASSQDRGRFAFF
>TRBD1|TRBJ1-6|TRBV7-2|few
TGTGCCAGCAGCTTAAGGCGCCCAGGACAGGGTTTTTCACCCCTCCACTTT
CASSLRRPGQGFSPLHF
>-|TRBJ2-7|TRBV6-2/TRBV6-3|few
TGTGCCAGCAGTTACCCTGGGGCCTACGAGCAGTACTTC
CASSYPGAYEQYF
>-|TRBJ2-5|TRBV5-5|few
TGTGCCAGCAGCTCCGGGACGATCAACCAAGAGACCCAGTACTTC
CASSSGTINQETQYF
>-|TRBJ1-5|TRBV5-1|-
TGCGCCAGCAGCCTGGGGGTCTCTGAGGGGCAGCCCCAGCATTTT
CASSLGVSEGQPQHF
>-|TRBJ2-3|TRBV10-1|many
TGCGCCAGCAGTGAAAAGGGACTCAACACAGATACGCAGTATTTT
CASSEKGLNTDTQYF
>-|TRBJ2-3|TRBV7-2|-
TGTGCCAGCAGCGAGGGAGTGGCGGGGGCCCGCACAGATACGCAGTATTTT
CASSEGVAGARTDTQYF
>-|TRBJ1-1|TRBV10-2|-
TGCGCCAGCAGTGAGATCGAGAACACTGAAGCTTTCTTT
CASSEIENTEAFF
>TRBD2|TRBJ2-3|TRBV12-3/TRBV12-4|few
TGTGCCAGCAGTTTCAAGACTAGCGGGGGCACAGATACGCAGTATTTT
CASSFKTSGGTDTQYF
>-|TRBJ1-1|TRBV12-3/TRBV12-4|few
TGTGCCAGCACCGCGGGACTCGTGAACACTGAAGCTTTCTTT
CASTAGLVNTEAFF
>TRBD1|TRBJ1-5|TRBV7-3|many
TGTGCCAGCAGCCGGACAGGGGAGGAGCCCCAGCATTTT
CASSRTGEEPQHF
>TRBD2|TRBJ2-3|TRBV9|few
TGTGCCAGCAGCCTGCAGAGCGGGGTTGGAGATACGCAGTATTTT
CASSLQSGVGDTQYF
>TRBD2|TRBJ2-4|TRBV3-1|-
TGTGCCAGCAGCCAAAGCTGGGACTACTCTGACATTCAGTACTTC
CASSQSWDYSDIQYF
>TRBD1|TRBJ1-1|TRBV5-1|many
TGCGCCAGCACCAGGGGGCAGATGAACACTGAAGCTTTCTTT
CASTRGQMNTEAFF
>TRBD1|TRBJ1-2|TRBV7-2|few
TGTGCCAGCAGACCTCCAGGGGGCAACTATGGCTACACCTTC
CASRPPGGNYGYTF
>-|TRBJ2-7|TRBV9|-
TGTGCCAGCAGCGTAGACCTAGCCTCCTACGAGCAGTACTTC
CASSVDLASYEQYF
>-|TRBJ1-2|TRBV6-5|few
TGTGCCAGCAGTAAAGCAACTAACTATGGCTACACCTTC
CASSKATNYGYTF
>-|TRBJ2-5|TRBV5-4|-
TGTGCCAGCAGCCCGTTCCTTAGCAAAGAGACCCAGTACTTC
CASSPFLSKETQYF
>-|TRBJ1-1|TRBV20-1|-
TGCAGTGCTAGAGATCCTGGGGCGAGGGGCCCTGAAGCTTTCTTT
CSARDPGARGPEAFF
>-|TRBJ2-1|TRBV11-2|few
TGTGCCAGCAGCTCCCGATTTGGGGGTAGCTCCTACAATGAGCAGTTCTTC
CASSSRFGGSSYNEQFF
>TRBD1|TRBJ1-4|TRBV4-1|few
TGCGCCAGCAGCCTGAGCTGGGACAGGGGGCAAGAAAAACTGTTTTTT
CASSLSWDRGQEKLFF
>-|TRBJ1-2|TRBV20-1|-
TGCAGTGCTAGTCTTCGGGGGTTAGGGGACTATGGCTACACCTTC
CSASLRGLGDYGYTF
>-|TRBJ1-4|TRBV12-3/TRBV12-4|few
TGTGCCAGCAGTTCCGATAATCTGGGAGGAGAAAAACTGTTTTTT
CASSSDNLGGEKLFF
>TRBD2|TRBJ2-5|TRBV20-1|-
TGCAGTGCGGCTAGCGGGGGCTCAAACAAAGAGACCCAGTACTTC
CSAASGGSNKETQYF
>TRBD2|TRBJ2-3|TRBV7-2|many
TGTGCCAGCAGCTTGGGCCTACTAGCGGATACGCAGTATTTT
CASSLGLLADTQYF
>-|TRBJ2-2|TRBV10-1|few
TGCGCCAGCAGTGACCTAAACACCGGGGAGCTGTTTTTT
CASSDLNTGELFF
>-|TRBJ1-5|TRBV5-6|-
TGTGCCAGCAGCTTCGGGGCGGAAGTCCGGCAGCCCCAGCATTTT
CASSFGAEVRQPQHF
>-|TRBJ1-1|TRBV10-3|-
TGTGCCATCAGTGATGACAGAATGAACACTGAAGCTTTCTTT
CAISDDRMNTEAFF
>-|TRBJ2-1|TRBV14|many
TGTGCCAGCAGCCCCTACGTAGGGGGATACACCCATGAGCAGTTCTTC
CASSPYVGGYTHEQFF
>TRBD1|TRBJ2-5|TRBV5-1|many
TGCGCCAGCAGCTCGGCGACAGGGACCCAAGAGACCCAGTACTTC
CASSSATGTQETQYF
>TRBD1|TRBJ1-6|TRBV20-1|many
TGCAGTGCTAGGGACAGGGTGGGTCATTCACCCCTCCACTTT
CSARDRVGHSPLHF
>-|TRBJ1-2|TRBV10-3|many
TGTGCCATCAGTGAAGAGGGGACTGGCTACACCTTC
CAISEEGTGYTF
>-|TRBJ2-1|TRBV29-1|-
TGCAGCGGCCGCGGTAGTCTCACCAACAATGAGCAGTTCTTC
CSGRGSLTNNEQFF
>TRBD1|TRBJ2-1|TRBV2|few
TGTGCCAGCATACTCGGGACAGGCCGATTGAGTTCGGACAATGAGCAGTTCTTC
CASILGTGRLSSDNEQFF
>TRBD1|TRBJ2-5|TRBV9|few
TGTGCCAGCAGCCCCCGACAGGGATCTGTAACCCAGTACTTC
CASSPRQGSVTQYF
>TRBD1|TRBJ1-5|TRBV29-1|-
TGCAGCGTGGCCGGGACAGAGGGCAATCAGCCCCAGCATTTT
CSVAGTEGNQPQHF
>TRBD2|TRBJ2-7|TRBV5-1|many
TGTGCCAGCAGTTTAGCGGGGGGCTCCTACGAGCAGTACTTC
CASSLAGGSYEQYF
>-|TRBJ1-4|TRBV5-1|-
TGCGCCAGCAGCTTGGTGTCGGTCTTGGATGAAAAACTGTTTTTT
CASSLVSVLDEKLFF
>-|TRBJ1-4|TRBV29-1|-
TGCAGCGTTGCCAGTCCCCTGGATGAAAAACTGTTTTTT
CSVASPLDEKLFF
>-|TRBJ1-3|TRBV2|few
TGTGCCAGCAGTATGGGGGACTCTGGAAACACCATATATTTT
CASSMGDSGNTIYF
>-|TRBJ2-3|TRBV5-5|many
TGTGCCAGCCTCGGTGGGGGGAGCACAGATACGCAGTATTTT
CASLGGGSTDTQYF
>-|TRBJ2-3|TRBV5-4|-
TGTGCCAGCAGCTTGAGTTGGTCTGCCGAGGGAGATACGCAGTATTTT
CASSLSWSAEGDTQYF
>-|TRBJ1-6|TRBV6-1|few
TGTGCCAGCAGTGAACCCGGGTATGGGTCACCCCTCCACTTT
CASSEPGYGSPLHF
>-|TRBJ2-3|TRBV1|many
TGCACCAGCAGCCAAGATCGGGTTGGGGACACAGATACGCAGTATTTT
CTSSQDRVGDTDTQYF
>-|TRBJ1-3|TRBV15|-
TGTGCCACCAGCAGAGGTGAGGGCCTCTCTGGAAACACCATATATTTT
CATSRGEGLSGNTIYF
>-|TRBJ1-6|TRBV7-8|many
TGTGCCACTTCCTTGGGGATCCCCGGGGTTAATTCACCCCTCCACTTT
CATSLGIPGVNSPLHF
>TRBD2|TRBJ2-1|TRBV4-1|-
TGCGCCAGCAGCCAAGTAAGGACTAGCGGGATCAGCTCCTACAATGAGCAGTTCTTC
CASSQVRTSGISSYNEQFF
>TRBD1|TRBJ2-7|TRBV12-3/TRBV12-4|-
TGTGCCAGCAGTCCGGGGACAGGGAATTTCTACGAGCAGTACTTC
CASSPGTGNFYEQYF
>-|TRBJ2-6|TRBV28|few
TGTGCCAGCAGTTTCCTGGGGGTCGGGGCCAACGTCCTGACTTTC
CASSFLGVGANVLTF
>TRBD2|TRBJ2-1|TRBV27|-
TGTGCCAGCGCTACGATTGGACTAGCGGGGGGTAATGAGCAGTTCTTC
CASATIGLAGGNEQFF